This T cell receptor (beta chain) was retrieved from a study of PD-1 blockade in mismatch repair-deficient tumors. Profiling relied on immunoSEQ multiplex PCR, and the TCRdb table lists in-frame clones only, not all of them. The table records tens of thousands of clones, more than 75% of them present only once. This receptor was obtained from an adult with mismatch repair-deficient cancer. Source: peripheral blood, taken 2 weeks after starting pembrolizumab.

The CDR3 here is CASSLSGSGADTQYF. The CDR3 DNA reads as TGTGCCAGCAGCTTGAGCGGGAGCGGGGCAGATACGCAGTATTTT. The chain uses TRBV9 and TRBJ2-3, with 8 bases matching TRBD2. CDR1 and CDR2 (germline): SGDLS, YYNGEE. The V gene end was trimmed by 4 bases and the J gene end by 4 bases; junction bases not matched to a gene: 8. The CDR3 runs 15 residues.